The present TCR beta chain was sequenced within a study of blood T cells in healthy people across ages. Regarding the study as a whole: Strong correlation existed between TCR beta diversity and naive T cell percentage.

Remarks on this clonotype: Its antigen remains unidentified.

The use of a sample-barcoded 5' primer and a J-beta primer mix characterized a second PCR of about 7 to 12 cycles. TCRdb re-called the 5' RACE reads through MiXCR, storing one row per CDR3 protein. The profile shows fewer than 1,200,000 distinct CDR3 sequences, 20% to 25% of them singletons. The CDR3 is 14 residues long. Trimming took 4 bases from V and 3 from J, leaving 16 bases between them. Germline assignment: CDR1 SQVTM and CDR2 ANQGSEA. Separately, the same data were catalogued under a study of T cells of mothers and their children.

Specimen: blood. This rearrangement joins TRBV29-1 to TRBJ2-7; D ambiguous. This sequence originates from a girl aged 2-10 years in good health. DNA for the CDR3: TGCAGCGTTGGAGTAAGGGCTCAAGTCTACGAGCAGTACTTC. Translated: CSVGVRAQVYEQYF.